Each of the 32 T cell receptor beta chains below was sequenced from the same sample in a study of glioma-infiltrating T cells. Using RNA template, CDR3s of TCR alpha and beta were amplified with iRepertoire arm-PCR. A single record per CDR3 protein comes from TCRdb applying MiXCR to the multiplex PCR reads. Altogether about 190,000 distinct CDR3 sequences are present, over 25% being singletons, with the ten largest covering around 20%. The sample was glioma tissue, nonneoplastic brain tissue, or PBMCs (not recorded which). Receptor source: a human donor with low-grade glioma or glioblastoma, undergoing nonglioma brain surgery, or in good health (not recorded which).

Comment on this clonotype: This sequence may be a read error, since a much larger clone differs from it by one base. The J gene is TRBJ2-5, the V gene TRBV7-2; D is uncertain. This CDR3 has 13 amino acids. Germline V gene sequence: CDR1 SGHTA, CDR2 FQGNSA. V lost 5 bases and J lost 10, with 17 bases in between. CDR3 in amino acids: CASSPDRAQSQYF. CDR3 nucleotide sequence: TGTGCCAGCAGCCCCGACCGGGCTCAGAGCCAGTACTTC.

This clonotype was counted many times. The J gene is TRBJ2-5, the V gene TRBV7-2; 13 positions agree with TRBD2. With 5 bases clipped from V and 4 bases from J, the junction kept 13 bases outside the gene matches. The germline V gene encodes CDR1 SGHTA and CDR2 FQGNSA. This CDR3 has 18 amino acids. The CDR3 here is CASSLKLGLAGAPETQYF. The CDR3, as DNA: TGTGCCAGCAGCCTAAAGCTCGGACTAGCGGGAGCCCCAGAGACCCAGTACTTC.

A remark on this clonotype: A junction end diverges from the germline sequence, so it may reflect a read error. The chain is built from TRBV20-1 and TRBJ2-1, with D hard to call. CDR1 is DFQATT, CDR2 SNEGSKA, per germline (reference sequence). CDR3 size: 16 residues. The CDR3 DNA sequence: TGCAGTGCTCGAGCTGCGATTTCGAGCTCCTACCCTGAGCCGTTCTTC. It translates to CSARAAISSSYPEPFF.

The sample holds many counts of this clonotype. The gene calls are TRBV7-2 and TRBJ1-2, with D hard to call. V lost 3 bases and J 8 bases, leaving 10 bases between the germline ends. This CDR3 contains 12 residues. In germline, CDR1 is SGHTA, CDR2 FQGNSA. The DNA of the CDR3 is TGTGCCAGCAGCTTCCCGTTTGGGGGCTACACCTTC. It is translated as CASSFPFGGYTF.

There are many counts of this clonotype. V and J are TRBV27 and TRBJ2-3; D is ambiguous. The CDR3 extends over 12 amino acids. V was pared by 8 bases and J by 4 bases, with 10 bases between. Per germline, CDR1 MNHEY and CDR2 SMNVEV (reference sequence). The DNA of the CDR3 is TGTGCCAGCGGCTTATTGGCAGATACGCAGTATTTT. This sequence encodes CASGLLADTQYF.

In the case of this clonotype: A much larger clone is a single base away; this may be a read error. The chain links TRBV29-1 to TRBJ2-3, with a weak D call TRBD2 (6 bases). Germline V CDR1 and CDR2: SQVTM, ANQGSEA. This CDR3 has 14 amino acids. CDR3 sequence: CSVSGERGTDKQYF. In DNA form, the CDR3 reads TGCAGCGTGTCGGGGGAGAGAGGCACAGATAAGCAGTATTTT.

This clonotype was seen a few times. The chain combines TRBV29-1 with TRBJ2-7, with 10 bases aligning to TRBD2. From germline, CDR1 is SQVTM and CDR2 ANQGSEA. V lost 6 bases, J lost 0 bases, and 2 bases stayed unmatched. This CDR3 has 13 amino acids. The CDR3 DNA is TGCAGCGTGGGGACTAGCGCCTCCTACGAGCAGTACTTC. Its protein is CSVGTSASYEQYF.

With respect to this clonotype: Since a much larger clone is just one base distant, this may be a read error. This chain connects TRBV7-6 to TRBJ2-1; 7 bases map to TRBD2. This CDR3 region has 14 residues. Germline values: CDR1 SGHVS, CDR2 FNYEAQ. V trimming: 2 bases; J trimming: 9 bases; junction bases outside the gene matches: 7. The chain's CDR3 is CASSLSGGSSEQFF. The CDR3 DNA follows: TGTGCCAGCAGCTTAAGCGGCGGGAGTAGTGAGCAGTTCTTC.

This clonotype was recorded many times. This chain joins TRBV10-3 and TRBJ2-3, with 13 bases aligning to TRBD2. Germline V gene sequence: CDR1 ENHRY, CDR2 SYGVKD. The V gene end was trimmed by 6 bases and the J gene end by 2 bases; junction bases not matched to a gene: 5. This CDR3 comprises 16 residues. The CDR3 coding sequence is TGTGCCATCAGCCTCGGACTAGCGGGAGACACAGATACGCAGTATTTT. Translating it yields CAISLGLAGDTDTQYF.

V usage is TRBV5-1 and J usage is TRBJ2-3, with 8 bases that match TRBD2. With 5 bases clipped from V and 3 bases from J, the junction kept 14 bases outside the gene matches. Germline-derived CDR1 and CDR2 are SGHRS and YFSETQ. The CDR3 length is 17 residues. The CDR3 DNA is TGCGCCAGCAGACGAATGGATACGGGAGGGCCAACAGATACGCAGTATTTT. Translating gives CASRRMDTGGPTDTQYF.

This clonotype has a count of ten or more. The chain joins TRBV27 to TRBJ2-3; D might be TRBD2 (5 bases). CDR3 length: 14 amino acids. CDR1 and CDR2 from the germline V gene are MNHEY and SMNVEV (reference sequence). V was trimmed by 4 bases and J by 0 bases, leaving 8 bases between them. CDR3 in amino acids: CASSYSASTDTQYF. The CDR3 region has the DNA TGTGCCAGCAGTTATAGCGCAAGCACAGATACGCAGTATTTT.

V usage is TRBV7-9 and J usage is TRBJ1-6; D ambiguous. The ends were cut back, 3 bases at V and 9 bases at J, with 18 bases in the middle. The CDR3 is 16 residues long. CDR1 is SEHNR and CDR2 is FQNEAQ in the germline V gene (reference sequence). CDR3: CASSFILSQSGSPLHF. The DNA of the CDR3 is TGTGCCAGCAGCTTCATCTTATCCCAGAGTGGTTCACCCCTCCACTTT.

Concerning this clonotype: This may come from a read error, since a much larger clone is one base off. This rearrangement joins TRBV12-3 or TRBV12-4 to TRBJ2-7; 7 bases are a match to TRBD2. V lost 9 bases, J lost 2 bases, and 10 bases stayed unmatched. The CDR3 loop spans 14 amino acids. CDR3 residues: CARTPEAGAYEQYF. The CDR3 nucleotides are TGTGCCAGAACCCCGGAGGCGGGAGCCTACGAGCAGTACTTC.

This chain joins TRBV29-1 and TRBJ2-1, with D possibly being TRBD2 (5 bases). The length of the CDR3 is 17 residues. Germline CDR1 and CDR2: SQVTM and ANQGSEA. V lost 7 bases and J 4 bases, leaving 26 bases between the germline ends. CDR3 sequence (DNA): TGCAGCGCTACGGACTTCCACGATCGGAAGCCATACAATGAGCAGTTCTTC. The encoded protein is CSATDFHDRKPYNEQFF.

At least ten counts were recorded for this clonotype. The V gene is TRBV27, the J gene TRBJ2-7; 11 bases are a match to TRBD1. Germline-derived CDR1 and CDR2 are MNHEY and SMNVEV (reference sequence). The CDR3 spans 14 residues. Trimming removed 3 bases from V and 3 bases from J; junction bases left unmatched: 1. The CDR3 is CASSFGTGGYEQYF. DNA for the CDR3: TGTGCCAGCAGTTTTGGGACAGGGGGCTACGAGCAGTACTTC.

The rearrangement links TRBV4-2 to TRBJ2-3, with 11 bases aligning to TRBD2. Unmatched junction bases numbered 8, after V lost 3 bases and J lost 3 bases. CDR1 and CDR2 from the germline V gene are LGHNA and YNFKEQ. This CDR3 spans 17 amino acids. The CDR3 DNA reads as TGTGCCAGCAGCCACCCACTAGCGGGAGATGGGACAGATACGCAGTATTTT. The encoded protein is CASSHPLAGDGTDTQYF.

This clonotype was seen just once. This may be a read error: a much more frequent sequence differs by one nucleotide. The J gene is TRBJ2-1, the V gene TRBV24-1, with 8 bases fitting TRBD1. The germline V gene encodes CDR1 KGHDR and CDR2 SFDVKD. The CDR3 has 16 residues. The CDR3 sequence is CASSLRATGEYNEQFF. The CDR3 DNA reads TGTGCCAGCAGTTTGCGGGCGACAGGGGAGTACAATGAGCAGTTCTTC.

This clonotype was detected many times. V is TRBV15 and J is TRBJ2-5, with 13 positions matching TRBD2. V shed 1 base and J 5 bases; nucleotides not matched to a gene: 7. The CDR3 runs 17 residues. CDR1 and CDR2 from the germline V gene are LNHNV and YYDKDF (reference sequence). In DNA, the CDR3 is TGTGCCACCAGCAGAGTCACTAGCGGGAGGGCCCGGGAGACCCAGTACTTC. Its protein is CATSRVTSGRARETQYF.

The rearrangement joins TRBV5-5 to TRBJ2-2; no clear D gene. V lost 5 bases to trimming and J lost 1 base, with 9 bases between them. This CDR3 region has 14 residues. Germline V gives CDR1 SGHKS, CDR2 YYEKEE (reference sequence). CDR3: CASSFGWNTGELFF. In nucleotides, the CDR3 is TGTGCCAGCAGTTTTGGATGGAACACCGGGGAGCTGTTTTTT.

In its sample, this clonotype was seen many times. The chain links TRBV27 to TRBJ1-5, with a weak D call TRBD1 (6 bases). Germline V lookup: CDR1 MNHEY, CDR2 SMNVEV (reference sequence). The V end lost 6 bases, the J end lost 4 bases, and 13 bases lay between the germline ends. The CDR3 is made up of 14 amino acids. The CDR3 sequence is CASRPGTQNQPQHF. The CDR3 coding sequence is TGTGCCAGCAGACCCGGGACACAAAATCAGCCCCAGCATTTT.

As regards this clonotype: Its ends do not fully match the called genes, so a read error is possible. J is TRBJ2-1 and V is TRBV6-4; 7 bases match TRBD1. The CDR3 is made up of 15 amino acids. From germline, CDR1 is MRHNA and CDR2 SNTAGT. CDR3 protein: CASSRGPSSFNEQFF. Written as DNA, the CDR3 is TGTGCCAGCAGTAGGGGGCCAAGCTCCTTCAATGAGCAGTTCTTC.

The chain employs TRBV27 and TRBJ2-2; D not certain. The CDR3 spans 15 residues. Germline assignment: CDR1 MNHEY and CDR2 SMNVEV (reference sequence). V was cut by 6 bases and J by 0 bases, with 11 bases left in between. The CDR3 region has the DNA TGTGCCAGCAGCTTAGATGGAGCGAACACCGGGGAGCTGTTTTTT. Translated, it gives CASSLDGANTGELFF.

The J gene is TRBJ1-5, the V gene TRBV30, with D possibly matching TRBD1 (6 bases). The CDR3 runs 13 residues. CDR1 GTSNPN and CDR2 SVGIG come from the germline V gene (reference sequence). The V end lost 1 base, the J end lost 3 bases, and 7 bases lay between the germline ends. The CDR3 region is CAWSGQANQPQHF. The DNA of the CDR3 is TGTGCCTGGAGTGGACAGGCCAATCAGCCCCAGCATTTT. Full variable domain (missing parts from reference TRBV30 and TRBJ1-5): SQTIHQWPATLVQPVGSPLSLECTVEGTSNPNLYWYRQAAGRGLQLLFYSVGIGQISSEVPQNLSASRPQDRQFILSSKKLLLSDSGFYLCAWSGQANQPQHFGDGTRLSIL.

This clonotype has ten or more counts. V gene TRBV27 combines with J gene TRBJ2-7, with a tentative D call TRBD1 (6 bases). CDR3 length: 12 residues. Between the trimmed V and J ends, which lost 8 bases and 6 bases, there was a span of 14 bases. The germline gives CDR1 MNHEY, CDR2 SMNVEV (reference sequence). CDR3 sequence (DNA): TGTGCCAGCGCCGGGACACGTGGCGAGCAGTACTTC. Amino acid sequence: CASAGTRGEQYF.

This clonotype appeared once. CDR3 bases: TGCAGTGCCAGCAGCCTCGGGACAGAAACAGATACGCAGTATTTT. It translates to CSASSLGTETDTQYF. The chain combines TRBV20-1 with TRBJ2-3, with TRBD1 identical over 7 bases. This CDR3 region has 15 residues. Germline V gene data show CDR1 as DFQATT and CDR2 as SNEGSKA (reference sequence). J was trimmed by 3 bases and V by 6 bases; bases with no gene match: 12.

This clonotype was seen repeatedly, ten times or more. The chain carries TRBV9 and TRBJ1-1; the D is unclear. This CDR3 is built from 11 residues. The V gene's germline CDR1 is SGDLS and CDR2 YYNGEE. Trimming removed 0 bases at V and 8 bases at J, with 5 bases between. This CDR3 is CASSVVTEAFF. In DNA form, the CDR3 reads TGTGCCAGCAGCGTAGTGACAGAAGCTTTCTTT.

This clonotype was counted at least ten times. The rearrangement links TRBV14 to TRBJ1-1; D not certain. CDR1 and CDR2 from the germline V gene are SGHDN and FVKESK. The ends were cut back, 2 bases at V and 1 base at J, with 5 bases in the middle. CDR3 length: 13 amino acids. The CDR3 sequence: CASSQTENTEAFF. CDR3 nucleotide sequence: TGTGCCAGCAGCCAAACAGAGAACACTGAAGCTTTCTTT.

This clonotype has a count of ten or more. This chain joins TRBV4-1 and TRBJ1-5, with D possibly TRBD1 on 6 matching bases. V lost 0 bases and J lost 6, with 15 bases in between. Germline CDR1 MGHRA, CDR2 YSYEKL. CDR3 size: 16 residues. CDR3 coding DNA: TGCGCCAGCAGCCAAGACAGGACAGACTTCGTTCAGCCCCAGCATTTT. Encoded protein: CASSQDRTDFVQPQHF.

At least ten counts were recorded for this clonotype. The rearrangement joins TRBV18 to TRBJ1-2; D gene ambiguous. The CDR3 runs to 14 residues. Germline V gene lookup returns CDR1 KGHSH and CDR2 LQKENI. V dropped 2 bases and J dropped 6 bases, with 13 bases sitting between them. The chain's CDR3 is CASSPDSPQDGYTF. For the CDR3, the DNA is TGTGCCAGCTCACCAGATAGCCCCCAGGATGGCTACACCTTC. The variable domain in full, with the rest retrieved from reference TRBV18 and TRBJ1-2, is NAGVMQNPRHLVRRRGQEARLRCSPMKGHSHVYWYRQLPEEGLKFMVYLQKENIIDESGMPKERFSAEFPKEGPSILRIQQVVRGDSAAYFCASSPDSPQDGYTFGSGTRLTVV.

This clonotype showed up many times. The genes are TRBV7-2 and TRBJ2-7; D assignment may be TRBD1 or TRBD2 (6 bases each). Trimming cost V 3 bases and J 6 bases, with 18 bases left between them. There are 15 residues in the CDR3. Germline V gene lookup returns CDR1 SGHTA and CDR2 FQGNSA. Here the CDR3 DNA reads TGTGCCAGCAGCTTTAAGGTCGAGGGGGGAACCGAGCAGTACTTC. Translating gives CASSFKVEGGTEQYF. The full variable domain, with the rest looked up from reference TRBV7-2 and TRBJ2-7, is GAGVSQSPSNKVTEKGKDVELRCDPISGHTALYWYRQSLGQGLEFLIYFQGNSAPDKSGLPSDRFSAERTGGSVSTLTIQRTQQEDSAVYLCASSFKVEGGTEQYFGPGTRLTVT.

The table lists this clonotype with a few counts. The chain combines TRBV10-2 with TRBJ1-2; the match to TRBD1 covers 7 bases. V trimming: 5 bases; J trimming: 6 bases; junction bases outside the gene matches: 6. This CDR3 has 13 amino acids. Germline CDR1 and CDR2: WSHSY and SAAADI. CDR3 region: CASSRQGAHGYTF. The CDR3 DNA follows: TGCGCCAGCAGTCGACAGGGAGCCCATGGCTACACCTTC.

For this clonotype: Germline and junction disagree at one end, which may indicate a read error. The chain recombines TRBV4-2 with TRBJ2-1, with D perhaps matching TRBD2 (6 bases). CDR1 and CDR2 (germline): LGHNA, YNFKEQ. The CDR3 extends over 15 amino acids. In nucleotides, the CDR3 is TGTGCCAGCAGCCAGGCCTGGGAGGAAAAGAATGAGCATTTCTTC. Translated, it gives CASSQAWEEKNEHFF.